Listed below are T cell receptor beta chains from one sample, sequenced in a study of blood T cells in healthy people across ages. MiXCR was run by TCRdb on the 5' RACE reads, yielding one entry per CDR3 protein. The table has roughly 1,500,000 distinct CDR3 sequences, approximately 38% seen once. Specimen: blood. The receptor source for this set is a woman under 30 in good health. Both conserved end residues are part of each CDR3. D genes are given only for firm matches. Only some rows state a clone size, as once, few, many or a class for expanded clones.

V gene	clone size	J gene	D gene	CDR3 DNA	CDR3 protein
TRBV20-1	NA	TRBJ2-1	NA	TGCAGTGCTTGGTTCGGGACTGGTAATGAGCAGTTCTTC	CSAWFGTGNEQFF
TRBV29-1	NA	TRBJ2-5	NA	TGCAGCGTTGCGGACAGTCCCTTTCTTTACAATGAGCAGTACTTC	CSVADSPFLYNEQYF
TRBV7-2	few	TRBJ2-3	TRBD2	TGTGCCAGCAGCTTAGGGTGGGGACTAGCGGGAGCGGCAGATACGCAGTATTTT	CASSLGWGLAGAADTQYF
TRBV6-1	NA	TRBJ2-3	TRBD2	TGTGCCAGCAGTGCCACCTTAGCGGGGGGAAGCACAGATACGCAGTATTTT	CASSATLAGGSTDTQYF
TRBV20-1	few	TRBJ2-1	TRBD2	TGCAGTGCTGTTATAGCGGGGCTAATTCCTCACTACAATGAGCAGTTCTTC	CSAVIAGLIPHYNEQFF
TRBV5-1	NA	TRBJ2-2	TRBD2	TGCGCCAGCAGCCCTGGACTAGCGGGGATTGCCGCCGGGGAGCTGTTTTTT	CASSPGLAGIAAGELFF
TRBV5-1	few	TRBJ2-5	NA	TGCGCCAGCAGCTTGGATTTGGCAGGCCAAGAGACCCAGTACTTC	CASSLDLAGQETQYF
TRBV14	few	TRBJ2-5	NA	TGTGCCAGCAGCCACTTGGGGGAGGATCCGGAGACCCAGTACTTC	CASSHLGEDPETQYF
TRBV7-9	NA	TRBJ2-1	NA	TGTGCCAGCAGCACAGTGGACAGATCCTACAATGAGCAGTTCTTC	CASSTVDRSYNEQFF
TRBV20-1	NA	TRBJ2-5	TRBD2	TGCAGTGCTAGAGATGGGGAGCGGGGGCAAGAGACCCAGTACTTC	CSARDGERGQETQYF
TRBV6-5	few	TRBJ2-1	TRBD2	TGTGCCAGCAGCCCATGGGAGGGCTCCTACAATGAGCAGTTCTTC	CASSPWEGSYNEQFF
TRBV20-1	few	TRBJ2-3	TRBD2	TGCAGTGCCCGAAGGTTGACTAGCCTTTATACGCAGTATTTT	CSARRLTSLYTQYF
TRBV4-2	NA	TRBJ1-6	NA	TGTGCCAGCAGCCAAGGCGTAGCCGTAACCGGGGGGTCACCCCTCCACTTT	CASSQGVAVTGGSPLHF
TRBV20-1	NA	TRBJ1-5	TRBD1	TGCAGTGCTAAGGGGGCTAATCAGCCCCAGCATTTT	CSAKGANQPQHF
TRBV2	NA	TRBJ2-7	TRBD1	TGTGCCAGCAGCCCTCGGGACAGTTTCCACGAGCAGTACTTC	CASSPRDSFHEQYF
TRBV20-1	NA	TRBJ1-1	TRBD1	TGCAGTGCTCCTAAAACAGGGGCCAACACTGAAGCTTTCTTT	CSAPKTGANTEAFF
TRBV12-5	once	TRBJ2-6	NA	TGTGCTAGTGGTTTGTCGAAGAAAGCACATGAAATCTCTGGGGCCAACGTTCTGACTTTC	CASGLSKKAHEISGANVLTF
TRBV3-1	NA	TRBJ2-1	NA	TGTGCCAGCGGAGACTTGTGGGGGGACTCCTACAATGAGCAGTTCTTC	CASGDLWGDSYNEQFF
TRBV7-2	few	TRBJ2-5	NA	TGTGCCAGCAGCTCTATCACAGGGCGGGAGAGGGAGACCCAGTACTTC	CASSSITGRERETQYF
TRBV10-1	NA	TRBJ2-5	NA	TGCGCCAGCAGCGGAGATGGGTACGGCAATGAGCAGTACTTC	CASSGDGYGNEQYF
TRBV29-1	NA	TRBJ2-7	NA	TGCAGCCCCCCGCCGGGAACCTACGAGCAGTACTTC	CSPPPGTYEQYF
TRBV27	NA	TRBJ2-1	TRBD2	TGTGCCAGCAGTTTATCCCCCCGGACTAGCAACCTTTACAATGAGCAGTTCTTC	CASSLSPRTSNLYNEQFF
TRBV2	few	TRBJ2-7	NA	TGTGCCAGCAGTGAAGCGACCCGCTACGAGCAGTACTTC	CASSEATRYEQYF
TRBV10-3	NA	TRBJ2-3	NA	TGTGCCATCAGTGAGTTGCTGGCAGATACGCAGTATTTT	CAISELLADTQYF
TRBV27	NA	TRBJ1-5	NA	TGTGCCAGCAGGGGATCCCGGGTTCAGCCCCAGCATTTT	CASRGSRVQPQHF
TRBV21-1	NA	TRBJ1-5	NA	TGTGCCAGCAGCAAAGTTCCGAGGGGTTTCGGCAATCAGCCCCAGCATTTT	CASSKVPRGFGNQPQHF
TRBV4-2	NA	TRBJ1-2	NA	TGTGCCAGCAGCCAAGATCAGAGGGAGCTTAACTATGGCTACACCTTC	CASSQDQRELNYGYTF
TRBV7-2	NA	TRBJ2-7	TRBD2	TGTGCCAGCAGCCCGCAACCGGGACTAGCTACTAATGAGCAGTACTTC	CASSPQPGLATNEQYF
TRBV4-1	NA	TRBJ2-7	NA	TGCGTCAGCAGCCAAGATGGCCCTCTACGCACCTACGAGCAGTACTTC	CVSSQDGPLRTYEQYF
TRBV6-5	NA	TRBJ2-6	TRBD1	TGTGCCAGCAGTAGGGGACAGGGCTCTGGGGCCAACGTCCTGACTTTC	CASSRGQGSGANVLTF
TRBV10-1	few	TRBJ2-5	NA	TGCGCCAGCAGTGATAGGACTACCCAAGAGACCCAGTACTTC	CASSDRTTQETQYF
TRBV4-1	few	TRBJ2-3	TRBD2	TGCGCCAACAGCCTTGTCGCTAGCGGGAGGGCCGTCAGCACAGATACGCAGTATTTT	CANSLVASGRAVSTDTQYF
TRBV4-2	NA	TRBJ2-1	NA	TGTGCCAGCAGCCAAGAGATAACTAACGGATACAATGAGCAGTTCTTC	CASSQEITNGYNEQFF
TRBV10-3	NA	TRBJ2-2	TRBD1	TGTGCCATCAATACAGGGGGTGGTAACACCGGGGAGCTGTTTTTT	CAINTGGGNTGELFF
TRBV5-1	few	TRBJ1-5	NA	TGTGCCAGCAGTTTACGGCCTGGTGGCAATCAGCCCCAGCATTTT	CASSLRPGGNQPQHF
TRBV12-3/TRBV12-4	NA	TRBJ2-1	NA	TGTGCCAGCAGTTTTCGGAACTACAATGAGCAGTTCTTC	CASSFRNYNEQFF
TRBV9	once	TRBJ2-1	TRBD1	TGTGCCAGCAGCGTATCCCAGGGGGCCTACAATGAGCAGTTCTTC	CASSVSQGAYNEQFF
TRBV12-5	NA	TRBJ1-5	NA	TGTGCTAGTGGTGTGGTTCAGGTGTGGCAGCCCCAGCATTTT	CASGVVQVWQPQHF
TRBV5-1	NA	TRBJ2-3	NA	TGCGCCAGCAGCGGCTCTGGGCCACAGACAACAGATACGCAGTATTTT	CASSGSGPQTTDTQYF
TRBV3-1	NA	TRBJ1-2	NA	TGTGCCAGCAGCCAAACCACGGATCTGGGACAACTAATTAACTATGGCTACACATTC	CASSQTTDLGQLINYGYTF
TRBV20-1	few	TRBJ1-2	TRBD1	TGCAGTGCTAGAGAACCAGGGGGGAACTATGGCTACACCTTC	CSAREPGGNYGYTF
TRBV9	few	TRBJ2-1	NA	TGTGCCAGCAGCGTAGACCAGGGGAGGGATGAGCAGTTCTTC	CASSVDQGRDEQFF